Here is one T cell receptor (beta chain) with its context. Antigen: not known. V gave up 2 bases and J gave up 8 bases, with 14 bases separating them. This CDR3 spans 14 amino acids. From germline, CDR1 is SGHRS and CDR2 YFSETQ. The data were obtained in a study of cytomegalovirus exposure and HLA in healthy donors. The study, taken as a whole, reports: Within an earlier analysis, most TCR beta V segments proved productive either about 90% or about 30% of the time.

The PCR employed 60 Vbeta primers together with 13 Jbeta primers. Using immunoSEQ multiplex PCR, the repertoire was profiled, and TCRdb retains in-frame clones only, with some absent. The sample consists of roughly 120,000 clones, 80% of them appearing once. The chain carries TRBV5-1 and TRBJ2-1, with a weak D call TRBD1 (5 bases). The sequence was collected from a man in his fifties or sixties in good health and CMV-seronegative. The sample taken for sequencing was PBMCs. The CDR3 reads CASSFSGYIDEQFF. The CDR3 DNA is TGCGCCAGCAGCTTTTCAGGGTATATCGATGAGCAGTTCTTC.